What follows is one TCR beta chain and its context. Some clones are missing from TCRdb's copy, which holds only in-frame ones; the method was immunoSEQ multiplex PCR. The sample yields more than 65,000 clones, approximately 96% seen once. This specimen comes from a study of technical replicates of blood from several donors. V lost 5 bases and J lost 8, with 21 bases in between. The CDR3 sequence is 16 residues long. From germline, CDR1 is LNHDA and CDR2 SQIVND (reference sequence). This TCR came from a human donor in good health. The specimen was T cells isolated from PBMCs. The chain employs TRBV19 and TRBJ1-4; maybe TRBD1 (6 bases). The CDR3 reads CASSRVPQGIWEKLFF. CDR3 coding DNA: TGTGCCAGTAGTCGGGTCCCACAGGGAATTTGGGAAAAACTGTTTTTT.